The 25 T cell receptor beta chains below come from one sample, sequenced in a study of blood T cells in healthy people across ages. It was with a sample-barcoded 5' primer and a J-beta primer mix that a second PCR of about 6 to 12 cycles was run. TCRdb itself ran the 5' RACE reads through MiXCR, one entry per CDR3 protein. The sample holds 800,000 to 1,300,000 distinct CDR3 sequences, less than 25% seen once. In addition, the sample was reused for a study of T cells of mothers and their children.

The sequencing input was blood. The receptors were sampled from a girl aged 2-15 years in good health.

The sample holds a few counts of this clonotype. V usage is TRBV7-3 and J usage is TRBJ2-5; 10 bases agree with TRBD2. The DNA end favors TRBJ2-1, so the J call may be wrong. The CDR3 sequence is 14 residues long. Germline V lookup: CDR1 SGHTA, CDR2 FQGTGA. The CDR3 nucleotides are TGTGCCAGCAGCTTAAGTCTAGCGGGGGCTGAGCAGTTCTTC. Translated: CASSLSLAGAEQFF.

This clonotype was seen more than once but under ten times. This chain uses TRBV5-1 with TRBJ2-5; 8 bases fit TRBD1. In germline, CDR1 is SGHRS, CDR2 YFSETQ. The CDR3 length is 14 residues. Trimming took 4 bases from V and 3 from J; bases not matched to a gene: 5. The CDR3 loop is CASSLRGHEETQYF. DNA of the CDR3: TGCGCCAGCAGCCTCAGGGGGCACGAAGAGACCCAGTACTTC.

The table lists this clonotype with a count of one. CDR3 bases: TGTGCCAGCAGTGCCCGGCGGGGCGAAAATCAGCCCCAGCATTTT. The encoded protein is CASSARRGENQPQHF. The V gene is TRBV27, the J gene TRBJ1-5, with D maybe TRBD1 (5 bases). The V gene lost 5 bases and the J gene lost 4 bases, with 15 bases spanning the gap. This CDR3 is built from 15 residues. Germline CDR1 reads MNHEY; CDR2 reads SMNVEV (reference sequence).

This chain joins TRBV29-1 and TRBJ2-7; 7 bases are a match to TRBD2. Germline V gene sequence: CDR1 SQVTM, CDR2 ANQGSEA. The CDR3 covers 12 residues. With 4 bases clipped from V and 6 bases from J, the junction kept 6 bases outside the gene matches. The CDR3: CSVGTSCCEQYF. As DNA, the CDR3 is TGCAGCGTTGGGACTAGTTGCTGCGAGCAGTACTTC.

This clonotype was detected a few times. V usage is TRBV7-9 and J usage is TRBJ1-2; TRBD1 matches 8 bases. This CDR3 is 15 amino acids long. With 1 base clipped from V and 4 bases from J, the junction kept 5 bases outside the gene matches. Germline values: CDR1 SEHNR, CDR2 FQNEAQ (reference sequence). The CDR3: CASSLGEGQVYGYTF. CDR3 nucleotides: TGTGCCAGCAGCTTAGGGGAGGGACAGGTCTATGGCTACACCTTC.

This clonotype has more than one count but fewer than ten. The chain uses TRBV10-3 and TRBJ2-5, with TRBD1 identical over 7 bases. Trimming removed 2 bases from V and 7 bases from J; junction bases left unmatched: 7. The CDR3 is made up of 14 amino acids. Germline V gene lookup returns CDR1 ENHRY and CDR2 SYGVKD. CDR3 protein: CAISELGQDGTQYF. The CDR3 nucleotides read TGTGCCATCAGTGAGCTTGGACAGGATGGGACCCAGTACTTC.

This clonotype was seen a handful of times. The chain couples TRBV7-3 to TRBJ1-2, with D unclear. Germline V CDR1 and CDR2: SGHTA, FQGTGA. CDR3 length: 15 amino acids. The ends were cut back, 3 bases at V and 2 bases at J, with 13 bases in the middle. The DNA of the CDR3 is TGTGCCAGCAGCTTCAAAACAGACTTGAACTATGGCTACACCTTC. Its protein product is CASSFKTDLNYGYTF.

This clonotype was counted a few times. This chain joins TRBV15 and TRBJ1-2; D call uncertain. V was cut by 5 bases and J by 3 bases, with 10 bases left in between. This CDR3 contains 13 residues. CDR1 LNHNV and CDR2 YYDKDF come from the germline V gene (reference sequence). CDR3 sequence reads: CATSPGTDYGYTF. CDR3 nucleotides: TGTGCCACCAGCCCCGGAACGGACTATGGCTACACCTTC. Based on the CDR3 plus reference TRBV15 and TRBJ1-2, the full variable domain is DAMVIQNPRYQVTQFGKPVTLSCSQTLNHNVMYWYQQKSSQAPKLLFHYYDKDFNNEADTPDNFQSRRPNTSFCFLDIRSPGLGDTAMYLCATSPGTDYGYTFGSGTRLTVV.

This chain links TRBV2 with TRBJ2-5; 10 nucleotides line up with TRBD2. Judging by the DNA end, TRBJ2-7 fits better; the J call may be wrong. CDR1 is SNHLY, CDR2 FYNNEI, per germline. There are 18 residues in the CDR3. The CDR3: CASSEALAGVGGSGEQYF. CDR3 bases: TGTGCCAGCAGTGAAGCGCTAGCGGGGGTAGGAGGAAGCGGCGAGCAGTACTTC.

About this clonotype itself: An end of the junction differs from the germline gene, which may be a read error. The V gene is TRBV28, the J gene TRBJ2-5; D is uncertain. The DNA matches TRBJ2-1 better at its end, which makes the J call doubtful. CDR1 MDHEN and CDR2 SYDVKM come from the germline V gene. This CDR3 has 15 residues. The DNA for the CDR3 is TGTGCCAGCAGTTTATCTCGACCCCCCCAAAATGGGCAGTTCTTC. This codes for CASSLSRPPQNGQFF.

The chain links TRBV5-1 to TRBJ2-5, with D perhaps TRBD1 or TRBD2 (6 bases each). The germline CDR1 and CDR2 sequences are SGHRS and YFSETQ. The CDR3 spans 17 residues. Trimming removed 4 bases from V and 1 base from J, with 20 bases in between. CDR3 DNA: TGCGCCAGCAGCCTGAGGGGGGCGGGCTACTTCCAAGAGACCCAGTACTTC. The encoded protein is CASSLRGAGYFQETQYF.

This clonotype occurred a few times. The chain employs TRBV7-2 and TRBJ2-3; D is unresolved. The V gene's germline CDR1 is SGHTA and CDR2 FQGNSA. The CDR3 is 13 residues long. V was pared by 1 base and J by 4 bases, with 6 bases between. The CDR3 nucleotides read TGTGCCAGCAGCTTAGACCCTTCAGATACGCAGTATTTT. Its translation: CASSLDPSDTQYF. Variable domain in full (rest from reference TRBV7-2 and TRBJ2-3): GAGVSQSPSNKVTEKGKDVELRCDPISGHTALYWYRQSLGQGLEFLIYFQGNSAPDKSGLPSDRFSAERTGGSVSTLTIQRTQQEDSAVYLCASSLDPSDTQYFGPGTRLTVL.

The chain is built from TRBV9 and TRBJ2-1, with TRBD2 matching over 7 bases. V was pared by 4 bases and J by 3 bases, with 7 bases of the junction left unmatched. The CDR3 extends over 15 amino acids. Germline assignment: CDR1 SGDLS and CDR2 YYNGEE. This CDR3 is CASSPYGTNYNEQFF. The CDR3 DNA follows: TGTGCCAGCAGCCCCTACGGGACTAACTACAATGAGCAGTTCTTC.

CDR3 DNA: TGTGCCAGTAGTACACTGCCCACTAACTATGGCTACACCTTC. Encoded protein: CASSTLPTNYGYTF. V and J are TRBV19 and TRBJ1-2; D not resolved. CDR1 and CDR2 from the germline V gene are LNHDA and SQIVND (reference sequence). The V end was cut by 4 bases, the J end by 0 bases, with 9 bases between. The CDR3 contains 14 residues.

CDR3 sequence reads: CSAKESGKNIQYF. The CDR3 region has the DNA TGCAGTGCCAAGGAATCAGGGAAAAACATTCAGTACTTC. V gene TRBV20-1 combines with J gene TRBJ2-4, with a weak D call TRBD1 (5 bases). The germline CDR1 and CDR2 sequences are DFQATT and SNEGSKA (reference sequence). The CDR3 covers 13 residues. V lost 6 bases, J lost 4 bases, and 13 bases lay in between.

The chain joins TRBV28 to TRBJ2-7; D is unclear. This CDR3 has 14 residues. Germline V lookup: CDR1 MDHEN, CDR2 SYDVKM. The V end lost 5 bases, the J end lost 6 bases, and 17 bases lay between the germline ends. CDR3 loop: CASSTVVYQGEQYF. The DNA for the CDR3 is TGTGCCAGCAGTACCGTCGTCTACCAAGGCGAGCAGTACTTC.

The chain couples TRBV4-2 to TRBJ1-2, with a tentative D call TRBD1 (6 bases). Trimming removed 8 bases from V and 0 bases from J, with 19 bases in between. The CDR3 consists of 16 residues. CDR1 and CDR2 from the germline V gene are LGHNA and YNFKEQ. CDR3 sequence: CASFNPGENPNYGYTF. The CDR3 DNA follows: TGTGCCAGCTTTAATCCAGGGGAGAACCCTAACTATGGCTACACCTTC.

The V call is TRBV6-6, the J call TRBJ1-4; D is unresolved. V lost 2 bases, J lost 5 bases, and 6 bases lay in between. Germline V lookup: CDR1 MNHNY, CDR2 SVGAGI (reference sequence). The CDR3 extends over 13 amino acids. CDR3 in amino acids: CASSYRPNEKLFF. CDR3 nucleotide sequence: TGTGCCAGCAGTTACCGGCCCAATGAAAAACTGTTTTTT.

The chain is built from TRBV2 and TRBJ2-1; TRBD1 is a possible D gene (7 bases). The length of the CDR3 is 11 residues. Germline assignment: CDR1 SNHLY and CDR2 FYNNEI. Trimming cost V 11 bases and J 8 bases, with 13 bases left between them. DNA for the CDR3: TGTGCCTCCAGGGGGGTCGATGAGCAGTTCTTC. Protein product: CASRGVDEQFF.

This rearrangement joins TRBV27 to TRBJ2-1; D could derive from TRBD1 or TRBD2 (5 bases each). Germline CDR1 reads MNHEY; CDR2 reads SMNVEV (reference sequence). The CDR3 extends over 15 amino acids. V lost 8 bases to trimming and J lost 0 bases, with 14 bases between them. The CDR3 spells CASRGRESSYNEQFF. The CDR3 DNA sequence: TGTGCCAGCCGGGGACGGGAAAGCTCCTACAATGAGCAGTTCTTC.

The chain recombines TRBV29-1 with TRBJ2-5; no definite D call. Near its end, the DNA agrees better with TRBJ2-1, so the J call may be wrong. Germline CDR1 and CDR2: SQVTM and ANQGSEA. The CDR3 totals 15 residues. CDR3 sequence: CSVENTWAELREQFF. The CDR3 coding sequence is TGCAGCGTTGAAAATACGTGGGCCGAATTGCGGGAGCAGTTCTTC.

CDR3 bases: TGCAGCGCCTCGATGGGGGCGTTTAGCTCCTACGAGCAGTACTTC. Translation gives CSASMGAFSSYEQYF. This sequence joins TRBV29-1 and TRBJ2-1, with a possible D match to TRBD1 (6 bases). The assigned J gene may be wrong: the sequence end matches TRBJ2-7 better. The CDR3 extends over 15 amino acids. The germline V gene encodes CDR1 SQVTM and CDR2 ANQGSEA.

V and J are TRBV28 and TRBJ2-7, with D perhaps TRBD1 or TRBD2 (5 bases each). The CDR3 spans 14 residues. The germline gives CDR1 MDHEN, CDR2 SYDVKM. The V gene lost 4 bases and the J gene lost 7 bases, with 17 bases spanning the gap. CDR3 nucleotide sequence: TGTGCCAGCAGTTCCCGGGACGGCGTACTGGAGCAGTACTTC. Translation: CASSSRDGVLEQYF.

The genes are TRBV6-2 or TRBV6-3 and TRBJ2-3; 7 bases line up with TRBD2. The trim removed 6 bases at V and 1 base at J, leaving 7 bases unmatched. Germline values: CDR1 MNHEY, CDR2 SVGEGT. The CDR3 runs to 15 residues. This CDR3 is CASSAGTTRTDTQYF. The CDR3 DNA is TGTGCCAGCAGCGCGGGGACTACACGCACAGATACGCAGTATTTT.

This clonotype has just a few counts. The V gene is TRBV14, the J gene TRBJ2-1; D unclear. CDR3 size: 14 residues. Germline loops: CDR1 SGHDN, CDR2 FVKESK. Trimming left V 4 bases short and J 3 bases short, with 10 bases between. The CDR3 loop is CASSLVVSYNEQFF. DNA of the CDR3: TGTGCCAGCAGCCTAGTAGTAAGCTACAATGAGCAGTTCTTC.